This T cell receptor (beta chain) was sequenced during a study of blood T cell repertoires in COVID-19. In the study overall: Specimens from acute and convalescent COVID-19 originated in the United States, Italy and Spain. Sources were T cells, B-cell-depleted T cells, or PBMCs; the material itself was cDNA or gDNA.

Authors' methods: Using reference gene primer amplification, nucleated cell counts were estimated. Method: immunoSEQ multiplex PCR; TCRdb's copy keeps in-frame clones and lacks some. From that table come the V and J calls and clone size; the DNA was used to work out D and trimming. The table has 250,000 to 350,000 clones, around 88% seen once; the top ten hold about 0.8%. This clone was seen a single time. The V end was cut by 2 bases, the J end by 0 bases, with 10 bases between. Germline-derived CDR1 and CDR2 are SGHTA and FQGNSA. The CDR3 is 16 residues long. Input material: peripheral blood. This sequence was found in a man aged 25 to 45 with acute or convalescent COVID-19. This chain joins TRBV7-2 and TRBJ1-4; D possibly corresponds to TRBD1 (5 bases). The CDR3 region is CASSLRQDTTNEKLFF. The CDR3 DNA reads TGTGCCAGCAGCTTAAGGCAGGACACAACTAATGAAAAACTGTTTTTT.